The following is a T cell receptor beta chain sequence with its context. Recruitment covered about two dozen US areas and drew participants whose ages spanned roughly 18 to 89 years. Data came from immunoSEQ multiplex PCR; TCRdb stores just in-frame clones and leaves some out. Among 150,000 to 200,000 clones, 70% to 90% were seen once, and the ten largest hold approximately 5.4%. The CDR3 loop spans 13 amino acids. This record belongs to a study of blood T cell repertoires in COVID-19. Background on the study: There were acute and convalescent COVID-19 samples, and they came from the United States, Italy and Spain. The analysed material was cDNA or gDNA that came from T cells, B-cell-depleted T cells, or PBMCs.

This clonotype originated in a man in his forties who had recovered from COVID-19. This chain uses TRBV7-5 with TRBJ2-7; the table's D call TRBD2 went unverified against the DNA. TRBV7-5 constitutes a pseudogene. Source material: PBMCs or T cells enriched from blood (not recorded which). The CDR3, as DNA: TGTGCCAGAAGCTCCGAGGGATCCTACGAGCAGTACTTC. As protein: CARSSEGSYEQYF.